This TCR beta chain was sequenced during a study of blood T cells in healthy people across ages. CDR3 length: 17 residues. Trimming removed 4 bases from V and 5 bases from J, with 21 bases in between. Per the germline V gene, CDR1 is LGHNA and CDR2 is YNFKEQ. A second PCR, run for roughly 7 to 11 cycles, used a sample-barcoded 5' primer plus a J-beta primer mix. TCRdb redid the calling of the 5' RACE reads with MiXCR, one entry per CDR3 protein. The profile covers about a million distinct CDR3 sequences, with about 48% appearing a single time and about an eighth taken by the ten largest. Russia was home to the donors, healthy Caucasian individuals aged roughly 6 to 95. Drawn from each donor were ten milliliters of peripheral blood.

The sequence derives from a man aged 25-40 years in good health. The sequencing sample was made of blood. This sequence joins TRBV4-2 and TRBJ2-1; the D gene is possibly TRBD2 (5 bases). The DNA of the CDR3 is TGTGCCAGCAGCCCCATAGGGAGCTCCCCGAGCGACAATGAGCAGTTCTTC. Its protein is CASSPIGSSPSDNEQFF.